Given below is one T cell receptor beta chain in context. The specificity of this receptor is unknown. Base quality data are lacking; no much larger clone is found one base away. V sheds 1 base and J sheds 4 bases, leaving 10 bases between their ends. From its cysteine to its phenylalanine, the CDR3 spans 13 amino acids. CDR3 DNA only is kept here, 39 bases in frame from base 1. Taken from the germline V gene (reference sequence), the CDR1 and CDR2 loops are GTSNPN and SVGIG. These data originate in a study (dated by TCRdb to between 2015 and 2017). Broadly, across the study: The study set out to test whether tumor-infiltrating Tregs in breast cancer get recruited from blood Tregs or are instead converted in situ from other CD4+ T cell subsets. Overall study outcomes, separate from this receptor: The larger-cohort validation was restricted to a single TCR beta V-J rearrangement rather than whole repertoires. The greatest overlap of tumor-infiltrating Treg TCR alpha and beta sequences was observed with tumor naive CD4+ T cells, followed by blood naive CD4+ T cells. Tumor memory CD4+ T cell TCR gene usage clustered with blood and lymph node memory CD4+ cells and lymph node naive CD4+ cells.

Amplification of full-length TCR variable regions was done by 5' RACE PCR using constant-region reverse primers, and this step was followed by semi-nested PCR with Nested Universal Primer A. The ReliaPrep RNA Cell Miniprep System was used to extract total RNA, which was then reverse transcribed into 5'RACE-ready cDNA with the SMARTer RACE 5'/3' Kit. Multiplex adaptors were used to barcode full-length TCR alpha and beta libraries, and the barcoded libraries were sequenced on an Illumina MiSeq. On the authors' methods: For each of nine subset-tissue groups, sequencing data from the five patients were combined, and the groups were compared by unsupervised clustering of TCR gene usage. The Morisita-Horn index was used to calculate repertoire similarity, with shared sequences weighted by how much each contributed to each repertoire. TCRdb's own reprocessing of the public reads used fastp at Q25 and MiXCR and kept productive beta chains. Each entry merges the rows of one CDR3 protein and shows their most common DNA and genes. The V and J calls were not made by the authors but by TCRdb's processing. The sample table contains roughly 5,500 distinct CDR3 sequences; only one count was recorded for 36% of them. The biggest ten clones account for 50% to 60% of the sample.

Memory CD4+ T cells were isolated as CD4+CD45RO+CD25- cells. Tregs, naive and memory CD4+ T cells from tumor, blood and ipsilateral draining lymph nodes of a handful of breast cancer patients underwent full-length TCR alpha and beta sequencing. Mononuclear cells from lymph nodes or approximately 50 ml of peripheral blood were isolated by Ficoll density gradient centrifugation. Sorted cell populations were confirmed by FACS to exceed 90% purity. The chain was built from TRBV30 and TRBJ2-5; TRBD2 is a possible D gene, resting on 5 matching bases. The sequence was obtained from a female donor with breast cancer. Sequencing was done on a sample of memory CD4+ T cells sorted from blood. What the cell subset or site label conveys for this sample: memory CD4+ T cells, CD4+CD45RO+CD25-. The DNA sequence follows: TGTGCCTGGAGTGGAGGGCAGGCAGAGACCCAGTACTTC. This gives the protein CAWSGGQAETQYF.